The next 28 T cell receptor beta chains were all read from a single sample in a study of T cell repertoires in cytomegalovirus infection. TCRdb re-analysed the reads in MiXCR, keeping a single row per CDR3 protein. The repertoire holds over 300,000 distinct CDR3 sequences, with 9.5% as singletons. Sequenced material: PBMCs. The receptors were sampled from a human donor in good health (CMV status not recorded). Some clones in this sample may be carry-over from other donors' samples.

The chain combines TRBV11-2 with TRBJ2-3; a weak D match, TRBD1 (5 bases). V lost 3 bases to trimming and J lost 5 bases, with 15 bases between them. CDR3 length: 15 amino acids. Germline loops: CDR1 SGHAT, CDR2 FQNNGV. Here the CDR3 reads CASSLGLPVVDTQYF. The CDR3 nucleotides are TGTGCCAGCAGCTTGGGGCTCCCGGTGGTAGATACGCAGTATTTT.

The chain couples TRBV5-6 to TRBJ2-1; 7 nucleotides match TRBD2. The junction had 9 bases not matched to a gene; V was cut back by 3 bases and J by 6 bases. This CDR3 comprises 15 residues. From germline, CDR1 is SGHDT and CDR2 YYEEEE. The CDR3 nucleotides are TGTGCCAGCAGCTCCTGGGGGGGTATTCGCAATGAGCAGTTCTTC. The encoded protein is CASSSWGGIRNEQFF.

CDR3 sequence reads: CAISDGTKQETQYF. CDR3 nucleotides: TGTGCCATCAGTGACGGGACGAAACAAGAGACCCAGTACTTC. The chain recombines TRBV10-3 with TRBJ2-5, with D possibly being TRBD1 or TRBD2 (5 bases each). The germline CDR1 and CDR2 sequences are ENHRY and SYGVKD. V lost 3 bases and J 2 bases, leaving 10 bases between the germline ends. The CDR3 sequence is 14 residues long.

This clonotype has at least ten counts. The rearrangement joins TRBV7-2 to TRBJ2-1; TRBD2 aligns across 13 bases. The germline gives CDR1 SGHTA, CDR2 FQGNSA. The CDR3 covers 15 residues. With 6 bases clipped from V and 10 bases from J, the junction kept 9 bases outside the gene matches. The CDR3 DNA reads TGTGCCAGCAGATCCGGGACTAGCGGGGCGGAAGAGCAGTTCTTC. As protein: CASRSGTSGAEEQFF.

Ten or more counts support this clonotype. This CDR3 is CASTPGRAYEQYF. The CDR3 coding sequence is TGTGCCAGCACCCCGGGCAGAGCCTACGAGCAGTACTTC. This chain links TRBV7-8 with TRBJ2-7; D gene unclear. V lost 7 bases and J lost 2, with 12 bases in between. From germline, CDR1 is SGHVS and CDR2 FQNEAQ. The CDR3 is 13 residues long.

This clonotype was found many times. DNA of the CDR3: TGTGCCAGCTTGAGTGGGGTGGGGGGCTGGTCCACTGAAGCTTTCTTT. It specifies CASLSGVGGWSTEAFF. The chain links TRBV12-3 or TRBV12-4 to TRBJ1-1; tentative D call: TRBD1 (6 bases). Trimming shortened V by 8 bases and J by 4 bases, and 23 bases separated the two germline ends. The CDR3 consists of 16 residues.

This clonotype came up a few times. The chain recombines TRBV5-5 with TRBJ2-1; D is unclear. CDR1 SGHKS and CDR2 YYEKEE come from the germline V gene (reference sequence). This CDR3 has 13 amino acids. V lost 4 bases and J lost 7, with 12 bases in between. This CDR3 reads CASSHVPVNEQFF. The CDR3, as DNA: TGTGCCAGCAGCCACGTTCCCGTGAATGAGCAGTTCTTC. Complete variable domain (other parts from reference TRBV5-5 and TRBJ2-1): DAGVTQSPTHLIKTRGQQVTLRCSPISGHKSVSWYQQVLGQGPQFIFQYYEKEERGRGNFPDRFSARQFPNYSSELNVNALLLGDSALYLCASSHVPVNEQFFGPGTRLTVL.

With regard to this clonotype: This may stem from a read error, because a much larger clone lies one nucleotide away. The CDR3 DNA sequence: TGTGCCAGCAACTCAACCCTTCTGGGGGGGAACAATGAGCAGTTCTTC. Translated: CASNSTLLGGNNEQFF. The chain carries TRBV7-2 and TRBJ2-1; TRBD2 aligns across 7 bases. The V gene end was trimmed by 7 bases and the J gene end by 5 bases; junction bases not matched to a gene: 14. In germline, CDR1 is SGHTA, CDR2 FQGNSA. There are 16 residues in the CDR3.

CDR3 in amino acids: CASSLTGLTEAFF. The CDR3 DNA follows: TGTGCCAGCAGCTTGACGGGTCTCACTGAAGCTTTCTTT. The V call is TRBV7-8, the J call TRBJ1-1, with D hard to call. This CDR3 region has 13 residues. The germline V and J ends were trimmed by 3 bases and 4 bases, with 9 bases remaining between them. The germline V gene encodes CDR1 SGHVS and CDR2 FQNEAQ. Full variable domain (remainder filled in from reference TRBV7-8 and TRBJ1-1): GAGVSQSPRYKVAKRGQDVALRCDPISGHVSLFWYQQALGQGPEFLTYFQNEAQLDKSGLPSDRFFAERPEGSVSTLKIQRTQQEDSAVYLCASSLTGLTEAFFGQGTRLTVV.

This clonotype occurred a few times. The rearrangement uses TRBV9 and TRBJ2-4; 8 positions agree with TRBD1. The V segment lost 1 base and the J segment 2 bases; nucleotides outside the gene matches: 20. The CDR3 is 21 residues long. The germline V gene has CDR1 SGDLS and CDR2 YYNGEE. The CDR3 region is CASSVPKWTGQIGFSKNIQYF. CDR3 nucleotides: TGTGCCAGCAGCGTACCCAAATGGACAGGGCAAATAGGTTTCTCCAAAAACATTCAGTACTTC.

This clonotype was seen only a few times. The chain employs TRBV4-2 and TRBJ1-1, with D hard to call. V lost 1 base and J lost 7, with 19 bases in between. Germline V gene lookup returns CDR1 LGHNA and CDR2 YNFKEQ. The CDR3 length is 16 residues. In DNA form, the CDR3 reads TGTGCCAGCAGCCAAGGTTTTAGAACTCGCGGTATTGAAGCTTTCTTT. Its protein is CASSQGFRTRGIEAFF.

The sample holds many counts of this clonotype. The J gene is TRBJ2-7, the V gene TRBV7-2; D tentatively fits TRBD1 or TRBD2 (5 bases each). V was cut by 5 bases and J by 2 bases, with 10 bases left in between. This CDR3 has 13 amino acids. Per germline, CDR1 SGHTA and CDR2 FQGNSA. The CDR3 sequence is CASSTGRAYEQYF. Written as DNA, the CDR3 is TGTGCCAGCAGCACGGGACGGGCCTACGAGCAGTACTTC.

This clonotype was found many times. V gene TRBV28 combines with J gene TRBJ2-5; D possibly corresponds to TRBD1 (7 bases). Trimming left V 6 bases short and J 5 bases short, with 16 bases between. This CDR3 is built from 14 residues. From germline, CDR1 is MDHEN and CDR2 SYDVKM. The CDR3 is CASRWQGGRETQYF. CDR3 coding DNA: TGTGCCAGCAGGTGGCAGGGGGGCCGGGAGACCCAGTACTTC. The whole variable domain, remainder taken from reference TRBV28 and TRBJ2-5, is DVKVTQSSRYLVKRTGEKVFLECVQDMDHENMFWYRQDPGLGLRLIYFSYDVKMKEKGDIPEGYSVSREKKERFSLILESASTNQTSMYLCASRWQGGRETQYFGPGTRLLVL.

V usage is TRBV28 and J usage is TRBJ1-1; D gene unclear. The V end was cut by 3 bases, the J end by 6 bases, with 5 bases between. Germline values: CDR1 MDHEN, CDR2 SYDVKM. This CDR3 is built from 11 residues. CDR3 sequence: CASSFAAEAFF. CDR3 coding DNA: TGTGCCAGCAGTTTTGCGGCTGAAGCTTTCTTT.

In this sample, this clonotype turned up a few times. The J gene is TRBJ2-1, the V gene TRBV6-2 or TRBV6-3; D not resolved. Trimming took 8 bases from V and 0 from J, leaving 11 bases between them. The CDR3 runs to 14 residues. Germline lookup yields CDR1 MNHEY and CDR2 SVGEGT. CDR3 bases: TGTGCCAGCGTCCGCGGCAGCTCCTACAATGAGCAGTTCTTC. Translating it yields CASVRGSSYNEQFF.

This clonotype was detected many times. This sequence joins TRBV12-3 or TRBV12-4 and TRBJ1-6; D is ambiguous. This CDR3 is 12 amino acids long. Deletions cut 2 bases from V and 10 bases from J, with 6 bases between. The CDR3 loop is CASSLSYSPLHF. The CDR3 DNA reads TGTGCCAGCAGTTTATCCTACTCACCCCTCCACTTT.

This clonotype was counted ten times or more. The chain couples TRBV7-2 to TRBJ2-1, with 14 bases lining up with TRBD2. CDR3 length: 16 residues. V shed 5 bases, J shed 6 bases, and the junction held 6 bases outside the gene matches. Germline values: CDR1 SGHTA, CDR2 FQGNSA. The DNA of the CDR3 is TGTGCCAGCAGCACTAGACTAGCGGGAGGGCCCAATGAGCAGTTCTTC. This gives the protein CASSTRLAGGPNEQFF.

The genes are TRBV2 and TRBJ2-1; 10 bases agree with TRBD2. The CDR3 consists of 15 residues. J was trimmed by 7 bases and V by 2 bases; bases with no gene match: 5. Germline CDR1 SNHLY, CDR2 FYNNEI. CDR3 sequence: CASSERGLANNEQFF. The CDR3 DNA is TGTGCCAGCAGTGAAAGGGGACTAGCGAATAATGAGCAGTTCTTC.

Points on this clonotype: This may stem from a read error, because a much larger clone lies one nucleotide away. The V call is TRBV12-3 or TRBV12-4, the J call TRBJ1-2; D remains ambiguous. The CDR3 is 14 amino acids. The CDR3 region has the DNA TGTGCCAGCAGTCAACAGCCGATCCCCTATGGCTTCACCTTC. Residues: CASSQQPIPYGFTF.

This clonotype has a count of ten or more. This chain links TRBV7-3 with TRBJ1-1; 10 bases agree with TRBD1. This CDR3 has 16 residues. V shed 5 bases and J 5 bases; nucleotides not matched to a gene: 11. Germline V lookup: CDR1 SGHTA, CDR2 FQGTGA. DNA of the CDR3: TGTGCCAGCAGCGCCGGCCCCGGGGACAGGGGTACTGAAGCTTTCTTT. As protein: CASSAGPGDRGTEAFF.

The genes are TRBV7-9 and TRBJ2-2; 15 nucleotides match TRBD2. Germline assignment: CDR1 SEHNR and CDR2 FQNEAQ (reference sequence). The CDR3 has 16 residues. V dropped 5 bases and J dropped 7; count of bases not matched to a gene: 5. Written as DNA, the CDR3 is TGTGCCAGCAGCACGGGACTAGCGGGAGGTGACGGGGAGCTGTTTTTT. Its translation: CASSTGLAGGDGELFF.

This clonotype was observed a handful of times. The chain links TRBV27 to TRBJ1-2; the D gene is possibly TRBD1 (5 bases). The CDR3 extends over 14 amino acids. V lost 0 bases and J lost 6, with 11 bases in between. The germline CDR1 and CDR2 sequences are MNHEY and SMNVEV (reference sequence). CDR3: CASSLSGQGNGYTF. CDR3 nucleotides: TGTGCCAGCAGTTTATCGGGGCAGGGAAATGGCTACACCTTC.

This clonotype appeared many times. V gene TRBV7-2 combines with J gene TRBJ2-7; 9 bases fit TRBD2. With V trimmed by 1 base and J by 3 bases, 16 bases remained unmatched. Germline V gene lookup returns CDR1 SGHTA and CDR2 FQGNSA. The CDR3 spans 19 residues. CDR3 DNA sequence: TGTGCCAGCAGCTTAGGCGGCCCGGCGGGAGGGCCTAGATTCTACGAGCAGTACTTC. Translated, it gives CASSLGGPAGGPRFYEQYF.

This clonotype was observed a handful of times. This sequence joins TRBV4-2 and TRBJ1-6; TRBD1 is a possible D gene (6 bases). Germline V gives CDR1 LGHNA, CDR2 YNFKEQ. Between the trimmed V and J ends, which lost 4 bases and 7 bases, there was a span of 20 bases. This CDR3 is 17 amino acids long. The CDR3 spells CASSPQKAGARNSPLHF. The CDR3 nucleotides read TGTGCCAGCAGCCCTCAAAAAGCAGGGGCGCGGAATTCACCCCTCCACTTT.

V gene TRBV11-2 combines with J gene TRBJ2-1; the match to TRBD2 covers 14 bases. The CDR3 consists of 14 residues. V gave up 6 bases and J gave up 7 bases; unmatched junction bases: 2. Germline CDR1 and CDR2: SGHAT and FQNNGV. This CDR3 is CASRTSGRGNEQFF. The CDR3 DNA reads TGTGCCAGCAGGACTAGCGGGAGGGGGAATGAGCAGTTCTTC. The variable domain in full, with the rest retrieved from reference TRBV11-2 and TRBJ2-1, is EAGVAQSPRYKIIEKRQSVAFWCNPISGHATLYWYQQILGQGPKLLIQFQNNGVVDDSQLPKDRFSAERLKGVDSTLKIQPAKLEDSAVYLCASRTSGRGNEQFFGPGTRLTVL.

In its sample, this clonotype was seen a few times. CDR3 DNA sequence: TGTGCCAGCTCAACAATAAGGACAGGAGGGGGGATTCGTGAAAAACTGTTTTTT. Its protein product is CASSTIRTGGGIREKLFF. This rearrangement joins TRBV18 to TRBJ1-4, with 7 nucleotides matching TRBD1. Germline V gene lookup returns CDR1 KGHSH and CDR2 LQKENI. This CDR3 contains 18 residues. V lost 5 bases, J lost 7 bases, and 19 bases stayed unmatched.

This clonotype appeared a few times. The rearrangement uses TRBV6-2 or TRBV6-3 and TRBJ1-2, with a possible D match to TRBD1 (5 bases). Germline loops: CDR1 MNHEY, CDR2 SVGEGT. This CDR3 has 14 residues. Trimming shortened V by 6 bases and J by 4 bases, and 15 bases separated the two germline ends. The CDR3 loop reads CASSRDPSGYGYTF. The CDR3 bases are TGTGCCAGCAGCCGGGACCCCTCGGGCTATGGCTACACCTTC.

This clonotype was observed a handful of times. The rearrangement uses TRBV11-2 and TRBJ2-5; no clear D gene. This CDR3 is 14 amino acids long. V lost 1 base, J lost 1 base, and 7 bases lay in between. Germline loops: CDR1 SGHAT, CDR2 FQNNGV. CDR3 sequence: CASSLGRIQETQYF. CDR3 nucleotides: TGTGCCAGCAGCTTAGGCAGGATCCAAGAGACCCAGTACTTC.